Listed below are T cell receptor beta chains from one sample, sequenced in a study of blood T cells in healthy people across ages. TCRdb reprocessed the 5' RACE reads with MiXCR, giving one entry per CDR3 protein. The sample has about 640,000 distinct CDR3 sequences, 40% to 45% seen once. The sequenced sample was blood. These receptors all stem from a man aged 80 or over in good health. The CDR3 runs from the conserved cysteine through the conserved F or W. Each record gives: CDR3 length, D gene, J gene, clone size, V gene, CDR3 protein, CDR3 DNA. D genes are given only for firm matches. A row's size may be missing; if present it is once, few, many or a size class.

len: 17; d_gene: NA; j_gene: TRBJ2-5; abundance: NA; v_gene: TRBV25-1; CDR3aa: CASSSRGSGGFRETQYF; CDR3nt: TGTGCCAGCAGTTCTAGAGGCTCGGGGGGCTTCAGGGAGACCCAGTACTTC
len: 14; d_gene: NA; j_gene: TRBJ2-7; abundance: NA; v_gene: TRBV7-2; CDR3aa: CASSLSPGRNEQYF; CDR3nt: TGTGCCAGCAGCTTAAGTCCAGGGAGGAACGAGCAGTACTTC
len: 12; d_gene: NA; j_gene: TRBJ1-2; abundance: many; v_gene: TRBV29-1; CDR3aa: CSVEGATYGYTF; CDR3nt: TGCAGCGTTGAAGGGGCCACTTATGGCTACACCTTC
len: 17; d_gene: NA; j_gene: TRBJ2-2; abundance: NA; v_gene: TRBV4-2; CDR3aa: CASSQVFPVANTGELFF; CDR3nt: TGTGCCAGCAGCCAAGTTTTCCCTGTCGCGAACACCGGGGAGCTGTTTTTT
len: 13; d_gene: NA; j_gene: TRBJ1-1; abundance: NA; v_gene: TRBV7-8; CDR3aa: CASSSGWNTEAFF; CDR3nt: TGTGCCAGCAGCTCGGGTTGGAACACTGAAGCTTTCTTT
len: 18; d_gene: TRBD2; j_gene: TRBJ2-5; abundance: few; v_gene: TRBV7-2; CDR3aa: CASSRQKLAGSPQETQYF; CDR3nt: TGTGCCAGCAGCCGCCAAAAACTAGCGGGGTCACCCCAAGAGACCCAGTACTTC
len: 13; d_gene: TRBD1; j_gene: TRBJ2-7; abundance: few; v_gene: TRBV10-1; CDR3aa: CASREDRVNEQYF; CDR3nt: TGCGCCAGCAGGGAAGACAGGGTCAACGAGCAGTACTTC
len: 15; d_gene: NA; j_gene: TRBJ2-2; abundance: NA; v_gene: TRBV7-2; CDR3aa: CASSLLRRNTGELFF; CDR3nt: TGTGCCAGCAGCTTACTTCGGAGGAACACCGGGGAGCTGTTTTTT
len: 14; d_gene: NA; j_gene: TRBJ2-5; abundance: few; v_gene: TRBV18; CDR3aa: CASSPPTAQETQYF; CDR3nt: TGTGCCAGCTCACCACCGACGGCACAAGAGACCCAGTACTTC
len: 14; d_gene: NA; j_gene: TRBJ2-7; abundance: NA; v_gene: TRBV20-1; CDR3aa: CSAPPSGITNEQYF; CDR3nt: TGCAGTGCTCCACCTTCAGGGATTACCAACGAGCAGTACTTC